The 21 T cell receptor beta chains listed next were all sequenced from one sample in a study of neurological immune-mediated disorders (dated by TCRdb to between 2018 and 2020). The library was prepared using 5' RACE. The sequencer listed for this sample is Illumina HiSeq 2500. The public reads were run again by TCRdb, first through fastp at Q25 and then through MiXCR, and only productive beta chains were kept. Rows merge per CDR3 protein into single entries with the most common DNA and genes. This sample holds about 55,000 distinct CDR3 sequences; approximately 3.8% were observed only once. Together, the top ten hold less than 2% of the sample. Sequencing was carried out using PBMCs. These receptors were taken from a man aged 30-40 years with multiple sclerosis.

This clonotype was counted at least ten times. This sequence joins TRBV9 and TRBJ1-2; no clear D gene. Germline assignment: CDR1 SGDLS and CDR2 YYNGEE. The CDR3 is made up of 15 amino acids. V was pared by 3 bases and J by 5 bases, with 17 bases between. CDR3 bases: TGTGCCAGCAGCGCCGGCGCGTCCGGACCGTATGGCTACACCTTC. Translating gives CASSAGASGPYGYTF.

This clonotype showed up many times. CDR3 sequence (DNA): TGTGCCAGCAGCTTGGCCAAGGCGGGGCCTATAGAGACCCAGTACTTC. This codes for CASSLAKAGPIETQYF. The chain carries TRBV5-4 and TRBJ2-5; TRBD2 is a possible D gene (6 bases). CDR1 SGHNT and CDR2 YYREEE come from the germline V gene (reference sequence). Trimming removed 0 bases at V and 4 bases at J, with 16 bases between. This CDR3 comprises 16 residues.

This clonotype was detected ten times or more. The chain is built from TRBV20-1 and TRBJ1-1, with 8 bases fitting TRBD1. V shed 4 bases, J shed 5 bases, and the junction held 9 bases outside the gene matches. Germline CDR1 reads DFQATT; CDR2 reads SNEGSKA (reference sequence). CDR3 size: 14 residues. CDR3 DNA sequence: TGCAGTGCTACGGCAGGGGGCCCGAAAACTGAAGCTTTCTTT. Residues: CSATAGGPKTEAFF.

This clonotype has ten or more counts. The V and J genes are TRBV19 and TRBJ2-7; TRBD2 matches at 7 bases. Germline CDR1 is LNHDA and CDR2 is SQIVND (reference sequence). The CDR3 spans 14 residues. J lost 0 bases, V lost 5 bases, and 4 bases had no gene match. As DNA, the CDR3 is TGTGCCAGTAGTCCTAGCGGAGGCTCCTACGAGCAGTACTTC. It specifies CASSPSGGSYEQYF.

This clonotype was seen at least ten times. J is TRBJ1-1 and V is TRBV7-9; TRBD1 might be the D (5 bases). With 4 bases removed from V and 0 bases from J, the gap between germline ends came to 9 bases. The CDR3 contains 14 residues. CDR1 is SEHNR and CDR2 is FQNEAQ in the germline V gene (reference sequence). CDR3 sequence reads: CASSSQGVNTEAFF. CDR3 nucleotide sequence: TGTGCCAGCAGCTCCCAGGGAGTGAACACTGAAGCTTTCTTT.

With regard to this clonotype: No conserved phenylalanine or tryptophan ends this CDR3, so it is likely a read error. The V call is TRBV20-1, the J call TRBJ1-2; 8 bases are shared with TRBD1. Germline V CDR1 and CDR2: DFQATT, SNEGSKA (reference sequence). V dropped 1 base and J dropped 2; count of bases not matched to a gene: 3. This CDR3 is 14 amino acids long. The CDR3 DNA follows: TGCAGTGCTAGAGTACAGGGGGGAAACTATGGCTACACCAAC. Amino acids: CSARVQGGNYGYTN.

This clonotype was recorded many times. This rearrangement joins TRBV16 to TRBJ1-2; no firm D call. CDR1 is KGHSY, CDR2 FQNENV, per germline. The length of the CDR3 is 12 residues. The ends were cut back, 3 bases at V and 3 bases at J, with 5 bases in the middle. CDR3 loop: CASSHWDYGYTF. The CDR3 region has the DNA TGTGCCAGCAGCCATTGGGACTATGGCTACACCTTC.

Concerning this clonotype: A much more abundant neighbour one base away suggests this may be a read error. The V call is TRBV28, the J call TRBJ2-7; D may be TRBD2 (6 bases). Germline assignment: CDR1 MDHEN and CDR2 SYDVKM. There are 11 residues in the CDR3. Trimming left V 5 bases short and J 7 bases short, with 9 bases between. The CDR3 nucleotides are TGTGCCAGCAGTGCGGGAAATGAGCAGTACTTC. Protein: CASSAGNEQYF.

This clonotype was counted many times. V usage is TRBV28 and J usage is TRBJ1-1; D not resolved. Germline assignment: CDR1 MDHEN and CDR2 SYDVKM. V gave up 5 bases and J gave up 0 bases, with 10 bases separating them. The CDR3 extends over 14 amino acids. The CDR3 DNA reads TGTGCCAGCAGTGTCCCAAATTTGAACACTGAAGCTTTCTTT. Amino acid sequence: CASSVPNLNTEAFF.

This clonotype was detected many times. This chain joins TRBV18 and TRBJ1-1; D perhaps matches TRBD1 (6 bases). CDR1 is KGHSH and CDR2 is LQKENI in the germline V gene. This CDR3 region has 15 residues. Trimming removed 3 bases at V and 1 base at J, with 12 bases between. The CDR3 is CASSPYGTTNTEAFF. The CDR3 bases are TGTGCCAGCTCACCCTACGGGACAACGAACACTGAAGCTTTCTTT.

The sample holds a few counts of this clonotype. The chain uses TRBV5-1 and TRBJ1-5; TRBD1 might be the D (5 bases). CDR1 is SGHRS and CDR2 is YFSETQ in the germline V gene. The V and J ends lost 0 bases and 6 bases respectively, with 22 bases between them. This CDR3 region has 18 residues. The chain's CDR3 is CASSLAKGVGVVGQPQHF. CDR3 in DNA: TGCGCCAGCAGCTTGGCCAAGGGTGTGGGGGTCGTGGGTCAGCCCCAGCATTTT. Combining the CDR3 with reference TRBV5-1 and TRBJ1-5 gives the whole variable domain KAGVTQTPRYLIKTRGQQVTLSCSPISGHRSVSWYQQTPGQGLQFLFEYFSETQRNKGNFPGRFSGRQFSNSRSEMNVSTLELGDSALYLCASSLAKGVGVVGQPQHFGDGTRLSIL.

This clonotype was picked up many times. This chain uses TRBV20-1 with TRBJ2-3; D uncertain. Trimming took 6 bases from V and 5 from J, leaving 9 bases between them. The CDR3 runs to 11 residues. Germline V gene data show CDR1 as DFQATT and CDR2 as SNEGSKA (reference sequence). This CDR3 is CSAELGDTQYF. CDR3 coding DNA: TGCAGTGCGGAACTGGGAGATACGCAGTATTTT.

This clonotype occurred many times. The V gene is TRBV10-3, the J gene TRBJ2-7; either TRBD1 or TRBD2 may fit D (7 bases each). Trimming took off 9 bases at V and 2 bases at J, with 17 bases between the two ends. The CDR3 has 14 amino acids. The germline gives CDR1 ENHRY, CDR2 SYGVKD. CDR3 sequence reads: CAMPRGGSPYEQYF. The CDR3 coding sequence is TGTGCCATGCCCAGGGGGGGATCCCCCTACGAGCAGTACTTC.

This clonotype was seen repeatedly, ten times or more. V usage is TRBV5-1 and J usage is TRBJ1-6; TRBD1 might be the D (5 bases). The length of the CDR3 is 14 residues. Trimming pared 5 bases from V and 9 bases from J, leaving 15 bases between. CDR1 and CDR2 from the germline V gene are SGHRS and YFSETQ. The CDR3 nucleotides are TGCGCCAGCAGAGAACAGGTCTCTAGTTCACCCCTCCACTTT. It specifies CASREQVSSSPLHF.

This clonotype was found many times. This chain links TRBV18 with TRBJ2-5, with no clear D. This CDR3 contains 13 residues. V dropped 5 bases and J dropped 0 bases, with 7 bases sitting between them. From germline, CDR1 is KGHSH and CDR2 LQKENI. CDR3 protein: CASSASYQETQYF. CDR3 bases: TGTGCCAGCTCAGCCAGTTACCAAGAGACCCAGTACTTC. The whole variable domain, filled in from reference TRBV18 and TRBJ2-5, reads NAGVMQNPRHLVRRRGQEARLRCSPMKGHSHVYWYRQLPEEGLKFMVYLQKENIIDESGMPKERFSAEFPKEGPSILRIQQVVRGDSAAYFCASSASYQETQYFGPGTRLLVL.

Comments on this clonotype: One end of the junction is discordant with germline, which a read error may explain. The rearrangement uses TRBV4-1 and TRBJ1-5; D uncertain. The CDR3 covers 13 residues. Germline loops: CDR1 MGHRA, CDR2 YSYEKL. The CDR3 DNA reads TGCGCCAGCAGCCAAGATCCGAATCAGCCCCAGAATTTT. Its protein is CASSQDPNQPQNF.

This clonotype was found many times. V usage is TRBV7-9 and J usage is TRBJ2-1, with TRBD2 matching 7 bases. This CDR3 comprises 16 residues. CDR1 is SEHNR, CDR2 FQNEAQ, per germline (reference sequence). Losses at the gene ends were 2 bases for V and 8 bases for J; bases not matched to a gene: 12. The CDR3 spells CASSLRREWPSDEQFF. The CDR3 nucleotides are TGTGCCAGCAGCTTACGGCGGGAGTGGCCGTCGGATGAGCAGTTCTTC.

This clonotype was seen ten or more times. This chain connects TRBV5-6 to TRBJ1-1; 7 bases are a match to TRBD1. The J segment lost 1 base and the V segment lost 3 bases, leaving 6 bases of the junction unmatched. The CDR3 sequence is 15 residues long. From germline, CDR1 is SGHDT and CDR2 YYEEEE. The CDR3 DNA reads as TGTGCCAGCAGCTCGAAGACAGGGTGGAACACTGAAGCTTTCTTT. Its translation: CASSSKTGWNTEAFF.

Ten or more counts support this clonotype. J is TRBJ2-5 and V is TRBV27; D is ambiguous. The CDR3 has 11 residues. Germline CDR1 and CDR2: MNHEY and SMNVEV (reference sequence). Trimming removed 6 bases from V and 5 bases from J, with 7 bases in between. CDR3 amino acids: CASSHGETQYF. The DNA for the CDR3 is TGTGCCAGCAGCCATGGGGAGACCCAGTACTTC.

This clonotype appeared many times. V is TRBV28 and J is TRBJ2-1; D might be TRBD2 (5 bases). CDR3 length equals 16 residues. Germline assignment: CDR1 MDHEN and CDR2 SYDVKM. The V gene lost 6 bases and the J gene lost 5 bases, with 20 bases spanning the gap. CDR3 in amino acids: CASRPPAAYGDNEQFF. The CDR3 nucleotides are TGTGCCAGCAGACCCCCCGCGGCCTACGGGGACAATGAGCAGTTCTTC.

At least ten counts were recorded for this clonotype. The chain is built from TRBV20-1 and TRBJ2-1; TRBD2 matches 12 bases. With 4 bases clipped from V and 4 bases from J, the junction kept 5 bases outside the gene matches. Germline V lookup: CDR1 DFQATT, CDR2 SNEGSKA (reference sequence). This CDR3 has 15 amino acids. The CDR3 nucleotides read TGCAGTGCTACTCGGACTAGCGGGGTGTACAATGAGCAGTTCTTC. This translates into CSATRTSGVYNEQFF.